The 28 T cell receptor beta chains below come from one sample, sequenced in a study of cytomegalovirus exposure and HLA in healthy donors. The PCR had 60 Vbeta and 13 Jbeta primers. Measured with immunoSEQ multiplex PCR; TCRdb has only the in-frame clones, and not every one. Seen here are 150,000 to 250,000 clones, about four fifths observed once, and the top ten hold about 1.4%. Source material: PBMCs. The receptors shown here come from a girl aged 10-17 years in good health and CMV-seropositive.

The chain recombines TRBV5-1 with TRBJ1-4; no clear D gene. There are 14 residues in the CDR3. Germline V lookup: CDR1 SGHRS, CDR2 YFSETQ. Trimming removed 3 bases from V and 2 bases from J, with 8 bases in between. This chain's CDR3 is CASSSAGTNEKLFF. In DNA, the CDR3 is TGCGCCAGCAGCTCTGCGGGGACTAATGAAAAACTGTTTTTT. Based on the CDR3 plus reference TRBV5-1 and TRBJ1-4, the full variable domain is KAGVTQTPRYLIKTRGQQVTLSCSPISGHRSVSWYQQTPGQGLQFLFEYFSETQRNKGNFPGRFSGRQFSNSRSEMNVSTLELGDSALYLCASSSAGTNEKLFFGSGTQLSVL.

The rearrangement uses TRBV29-1 and TRBJ2-2, with 7 bases lining up with TRBD2. The CDR3 extends over 16 amino acids. Germline trimming cut 2 bases from V and 5 bases from J; bases unmatched to any gene: 11. The germline CDR1 and CDR2 sequences are SQVTM and ANQGSEA. In nucleotides, the CDR3 is TGCAGCGTTGAAATGGGAGGGGCAGAGAGAACCGGGGAGCTGTTTTTT. This sequence encodes CSVEMGGAERTGELFF.

This chain joins TRBV5-1 and TRBJ2-5; no firm D call. In germline, CDR1 is SGHRS, CDR2 YFSETQ. V dropped 0 bases and J dropped 2 bases, with 11 bases sitting between them. This CDR3 spans 15 amino acids. The CDR3 loop reads CASSLELGRQETQYF. The DNA for the CDR3 is TGCGCCAGCAGCTTGGAGTTGGGCCGACAAGAGACCCAGTACTTC.

The CDR3 region is CASSFDRGSYNEQFF. CDR3 sequence (DNA): TGTGCCAGCAGCTTCGACAGGGGTTCCTACAATGAGCAGTTCTTC. The chain is built from TRBV11-2 and TRBJ2-1; 8 bases align to TRBD1. The CDR3 contains 15 residues. Germline V CDR1 and CDR2: SGHAT, FQNNGV. V trimming: 3 bases; J trimming: 1 base; junction bases outside the gene matches: 2.

In this sample, this clone turned up many times. V usage is TRBV5-1 and J usage is TRBJ2-2; D remains unclear. The germline V gene has CDR1 SGHRS and CDR2 YFSETQ. Trimming pared 2 bases from V and 6 bases from J, leaving 8 bases between. This CDR3 has 13 residues. As DNA, the CDR3 is TGCGCCAGCAGCTTTCCCCCCTCCGGGGAGCTGTTTTTT. Translation gives CASSFPPSGELFF.

The V and J genes are TRBV5-4 and TRBJ1-2; D call uncertain. Germline loops: CDR1 SGHNT, CDR2 YYREEE (reference sequence). CDR3 size: 13 residues. Trimming removed 4 bases at V and 2 bases at J, with 9 bases between. CDR3 DNA: TGTGCCAGCAGCCGCTACGGGAACTATGGCTACACCTTC. Translating gives CASSRYGNYGYTF.

The chain joins TRBV27 to TRBJ2-2, with TRBD2 identical over 10 bases. Germline assignment: CDR1 MNHEY and CDR2 SMNVEV (reference sequence). V gave up 2 bases and J gave up 4 bases; unmatched junction bases: 7. This CDR3 contains 17 residues. CDR3 nucleotide sequence: TGTGCCAGCAGTTTAGGGAGCGGGGGGGCAAGCACCGGGGAGCTGTTTTTT. Translation gives CASSLGSGGASTGELFF.

The chain uses TRBV6-5 and TRBJ2-7; weak D call: TRBD2 (5 bases). Germline V lookup: CDR1 MNHEY, CDR2 SVGAGI. CDR3 length: 14 amino acids. Trimming stripped 6 bases from V and 0 bases from J, with 12 bases between. The CDR3 nucleotides are TGTGCCAGCAGCAGCGGTTCGGCCTCCTACGAGCAGTACTTC. Translated: CASSSGSASYEQYF.

The gene calls are TRBV6-1 and TRBJ2-1, with a possible D match to TRBD1 (6 bases). V was trimmed by 6 bases and J by 5 bases, leaving 17 bases between them. Germline V gene sequence: CDR1 MNHNS, CDR2 SASEGT. The CDR3 covers 15 residues. CDR3 region: CASRHRPPGDNEQFF. CDR3 sequence (DNA): TGTGCCAGCAGACACAGGCCACCAGGGGACAATGAGCAGTTCTTC.

CDR3 residues: CASSLANREQYF. The CDR3 nucleotides read TGTGCCAGCAGCTTAGCTAACCGGGAGCAGTACTTC. The rearrangement links TRBV7-8 to TRBJ2-5; the D gene is possibly TRBD2 (6 bases). This CDR3 is 12 amino acids long. Germline-derived CDR1 and CDR2 are SGHVS and FQNEAQ. Trimming left V 0 bases short and J 11 bases short, with 10 bases between.

The count of this clone is one. The rearrangement links TRBV7-9 to TRBJ1-2, with D perhaps matching TRBD1 (6 bases). Trimming stripped 2 bases from V and 5 bases from J, with 18 bases between. Germline V CDR1 and CDR2: SEHNR, FQNEAQ (reference sequence). CDR3 size: 16 residues. For the CDR3, the DNA is TGTGCCAGCAGCTTACCAACAGGGATAGGAAGTTATGGCTACACCTTC. Translating it yields CASSLPTGIGSYGYTF.

The chain links TRBV7-2 to TRBJ1-5, with 7 nucleotides matching TRBD1. J gave up 7 bases and V 0 bases, and 6 bases lay outside the gene matches. Per germline, CDR1 SGHTA and CDR2 FQGNSA. The CDR3 is 15 residues long. The CDR3 region is CASSLARQGGQPQHF. The CDR3 DNA is TGTGCCAGCAGCTTAGCGCGTCAGGGGGGCCAGCCCCAGCATTTT.

This clone showed up just a few times. The chain carries TRBV18 and TRBJ1-1; 8 positions match TRBD1. V lost 6 bases and J lost 1; bases outside the gene matches: 4. The CDR3 sequence is 14 residues long. CDR1 is KGHSH, CDR2 LQKENI, per germline. CDR3 sequence: CASSLDRGNTEAFF. Written as DNA, the CDR3 is TGTGCCAGCTCGCTAGACAGGGGGAACACTGAAGCTTTCTTT.

The chain has TRBV9 and TRBJ1-4; D possibly corresponds to TRBD1 (6 bases). This CDR3 comprises 15 residues. Germline CDR1 is SGDLS and CDR2 is YYNGEE. Trimming cost V 0 bases and J 6 bases, with 12 bases left between them. The CDR3 loop is CASSVGGGSHEKLFF. The CDR3, as DNA: TGTGCCAGCAGCGTAGGGGGGGGCTCTCATGAAAAACTGTTTTTT. The full variable domain, in which reference TRBV9 and TRBJ1-4 provide the parts outside the CDR3, is DSGVTQTPKHLITATGQRVTLRCSPRSGDLSVYWYQQSLDQGLQFLIQYYNGEERAKGNILERFSAQQFPDLHSELNLSSLELGDSALYFCASSVGGGSHEKLFFGSGTQLSVL.

The CDR3 here is CASSFLGGGVGETQYF. The CDR3 DNA reads as TGTGCCAGCAGCTTCCTTGGCGGGGGGGTCGGAGAGACCCAGTACTTC. The chain is built from TRBV7-2 and TRBJ2-5; TRBD2 aligns across 9 bases. CDR1 and CDR2 (germline): SGHTA, FQGNSA. V lost 3 bases, J lost 4 bases, and 9 bases stayed unmatched. The CDR3 loop spans 16 amino acids.

V and J are TRBV19 and TRBJ2-7; 10 bases match TRBD1. Germline V gives CDR1 LNHDA, CDR2 SQIVND (reference sequence). Trimming at V came to 5 bases and at J to 2 bases, leaving 3 bases not matched to a gene. The CDR3 consists of 14 residues. In DNA form, the CDR3 reads TGTGCCAGTAGTCCCGGGACAGGGGCCTACGAGCAGTACTTC. It encodes CASSPGTGAYEQYF.

The chain links TRBV11-3 to TRBJ2-3, with TRBD2 matching over 8 bases. The germline V gene encodes CDR1 SGHNT and CDR2 YENEEA. The length of the CDR3 is 16 residues. V shed 1 base, J shed 2 bases, and the junction held 5 bases outside the gene matches. The CDR3 sequence: CASSLAGGRNTDTQYF. For the CDR3, the DNA is TGTGCCAGCAGCTTAGCGGGGGGGCGTAACACAGATACGCAGTATTTT. Variable domain in full (rest from reference TRBV11-3 and TRBJ2-3): EAGVVQSPRYKIIEKKQPVAFWCNPISGHNTLYWYLQNLGQGPELLIRYENEEAVDDSQLPKDRFSAERLKGVDSTLKIQPAELGDSAVYLCASSLAGGRNTDTQYFGPGTRLTVL.

This clone came up once. The rearrangement uses TRBV6-1 and TRBJ1-5; 9 bases map to TRBD1. CDR1 is MNHNS, CDR2 SASEGT, per germline. Losses at the gene ends were 5 bases for V and 0 bases for J; bases not matched to a gene: 2. The CDR3 covers 15 residues. CDR3 protein: CASSSQGASNQPQHF. DNA of the CDR3: TGTGCCAGCAGTTCACAGGGGGCTAGCAATCAGCCCCAGCATTTT.

The J gene is TRBJ2-7, the V gene TRBV5-6, with D tentatively TRBD1 (5 bases). CDR1 is SGHDT, CDR2 YYEEEE, per germline. V lost 5 bases to trimming and J lost 7 bases, with 13 bases between them. The CDR3 consists of 12 residues. CDR3 sequence (DNA): TGTGCCAGCAGTTACGCCCCAGGGGAGCAGTACTTC. Translation: CASSYAPGEQYF.

The V and J genes are TRBV5-4 and TRBJ2-7; perhaps TRBD2 as D (5 bases). This CDR3 is built from 13 residues. Germline assignment: CDR1 SGHNT and CDR2 YYREEE (reference sequence). V was trimmed by 4 bases and J by 3 bases, leaving 11 bases between them. CDR3 residues: CASSGEWDYEQYF. In nucleotides, the CDR3 is TGTGCCAGCAGCGGGGAGTGGGACTACGAGCAGTACTTC. Full variable domain (outside the CDR3, taken from reference TRBV5-4 and TRBJ2-7): ETGVTQSPTHLIKTRGQQVTLRCSSQSGHNTVSWYQQALGQGPQFIFQYYREEENGRGNFPPRFSGLQFPNYSSELNVNALELDDSALYLCASSGEWDYEQYFGPGTRLTVT.

This clone was seen more than once but under ten times. The chain is built from TRBV7-9 and TRBJ1-2; the match to TRBD1 covers 8 bases. The CDR3 has 16 amino acids. Germline-derived CDR1 and CDR2 are SEHNR and FQNEAQ (reference sequence). The V segment lost 5 bases and the J segment 2 bases; nucleotides outside the gene matches: 10. The CDR3 nucleotides are TGTGCCAGCAGCGCAAGGGACAGGTTTATCAACTATGGCTACACCTTC. Translated, it gives CASSARDRFINYGYTF.

The chain employs TRBV13 and TRBJ1-4; D unclear. Germline CDR1 reads PRHDT; CDR2 reads FYEKMQ (reference sequence). The CDR3 extends over 11 amino acids. Trimming pared 2 bases from V and 12 bases from J, leaving 7 bases between. The CDR3 region has the DNA TGTGCCAGCAGCTTAAGAGCGGAACTGTTTTTT. Protein product: CASSLRAELFF. The whole variable domain, remainder taken from reference TRBV13 and TRBJ1-4, is AAGVIQSPRHLIKEKRETATLKCYPIPRHDTVYWYQQGPGQDPQFLISFYEKMQSDKGSIPDRFSAQQFSDYHSELNMSSLELGDSALYFCASSLRAELFFGSGTQLSVL.

This clone occurred a few times. V is TRBV6-5 and J is TRBJ1-2; no clear D. V lost 2 bases and J 0 bases, leaving 4 bases between the germline ends. CDR3 length: 13 amino acids. The germline gives CDR1 MNHEY, CDR2 SVGAGI. The CDR3 coding sequence is TGTGCCAGCAGTTACCGGTCTAACTATGGCTACACCTTC. It is translated as CASSYRSNYGYTF.

This clone has just a few counts. The genes are TRBV7-2 and TRBJ1-3; D call uncertain. V gave up 5 bases and J gave up 0 bases, with 11 bases separating them. The CDR3 has 15 amino acids. Looked up from germline, CDR1 is SGHTA and CDR2 is FQGNSA. The CDR3 is CASSLWADSGNTIYF. In nucleotides, the CDR3 is TGTGCCAGCAGCCTATGGGCAGACTCTGGAAACACCATATATTTT.

The gene calls are TRBV2 and TRBJ2-5; TRBD1 matches 8 bases. Germline loops: CDR1 SNHLY, CDR2 FYNNEI. Trimming took 2 bases from V and 2 from J; bases not matched to a gene: 4. This CDR3 is 15 amino acids long. CDR3 region: CASSERYRGQETQYF. The CDR3 DNA reads as TGTGCCAGCAGTGAACGATACAGGGGGCAAGAGACCCAGTACTTC.

The chain combines TRBV7-2 with TRBJ2-5, with TRBD1 matching 9 bases. The DNA matches TRBJ2-7 better at its end, which makes the J call doubtful. The CDR3 is made up of 15 amino acids. The germline CDR1 and CDR2 sequences are SGHTA and FQGNSA. The chain's CDR3 is CASSPDRDRAYEQYF. The CDR3 nucleotides read TGTGCCAGCAGCCCGGACCGGGACAGGGCCTACGAGCAGTACTTC.

This chain connects TRBV7-9 to TRBJ2-6; perhaps TRBD1 as D (5 bases). The V gene's germline CDR1 is SEHNR and CDR2 FQNEAQ (reference sequence). Trimming left V 3 bases short and J 2 bases short, with 17 bases between. This CDR3 region has 18 residues. In nucleotides, the CDR3 is TGTGCCAGCAGCTTTGGGTCCAGGGCTGAAGCTGGGGCCAACGTCCTGACTTTC. The encoded protein is CASSFGSRAEAGANVLTF.

V is TRBV25-1 and J is TRBJ1-4; the D is unclear. CDR1 and CDR2 (germline): MGHDK, SYGVNS. The CDR3 has 13 residues. The V and J ends lost 4 bases and 8 bases respectively, with 11 bases between them. CDR3 sequence: CASSVAGYEKLFF. The CDR3 DNA reads as TGTGCCAGCAGTGTGGCCGGGTACGAAAAACTGTTTTTT.